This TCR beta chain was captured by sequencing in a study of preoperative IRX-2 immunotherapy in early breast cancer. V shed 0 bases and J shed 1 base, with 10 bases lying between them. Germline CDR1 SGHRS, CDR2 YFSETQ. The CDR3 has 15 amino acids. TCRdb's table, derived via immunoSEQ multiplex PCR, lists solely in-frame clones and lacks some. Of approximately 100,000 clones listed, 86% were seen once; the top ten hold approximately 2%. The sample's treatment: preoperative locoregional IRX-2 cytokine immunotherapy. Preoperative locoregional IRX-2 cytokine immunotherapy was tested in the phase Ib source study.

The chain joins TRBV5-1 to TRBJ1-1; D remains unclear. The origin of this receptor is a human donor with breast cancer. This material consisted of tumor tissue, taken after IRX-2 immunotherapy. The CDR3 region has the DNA TGCGCCAGCAGCTTGGTAGTCAACGAGAACACTGAAGCTTTCTTT. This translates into CASSLVVNENTEAFF.